The clone carrying this T cell receptor (beta chain) has ten or more counts. What it binds is not known. According to the study, TCR beta libraries were built with iRepertoire HTBI primers and CDR3-region Arm-PCR. TCRdb passed the multiplex PCR reads through MiXCR, listing each CDR3 protein once. Here the sample spans around 500,000 distinct CDR3 sequences, about 20% being singletons. This specimen belongs to a study of regulatory T cells in long-lasting Graves disease. Time point defined: persistent/refractory GD, antithyroid drugs over 5 years with positive TRAb. PBMCs provided the RNA from which the TCR library was made. Looked up from germline, CDR1 is SGHTS and CDR2 is YDEGEE. V trimming: 0 bases; J trimming: 7 bases; junction bases outside the gene matches: 8. The CDR3 consists of 15 residues. Study-level findings and limits: Persistent disease preferred TRBV28, TRBJ1-2 and TRBJ2-5; new disease, TRBV20-1 and TRBJ2-1. Less diverse TCR repertoires were seen in persistent Graves' patients than in newly diagnosed ones.

The origin of this receptor is a female donor with Graves disease. This chain uses TRBV5-8 with TRBJ1-2, with TRBD1 matching over 8 bases. The material was peripheral blood mononuclear cells (PBMCs), obtained when the disease was refractory, from a patient treated with antithyroid drugs. CDR3 residues: CASSLADRGGFGYTF. DNA for the CDR3: TGTGCCAGCAGCTTGGCTGACAGGGGCGGCTTTGGCTACACCTTC. Using reference TRBV5-8 and TRBJ1-2 for the parts outside the CDR3, the full variable domain is EAGVTQSPTHLIKTRGQQATLRCSPISGHTSVYWYQQALGLGLQFLLWYDEGEERNRGNFPPRFSGRQFPNYSSELNVNALELEDSALYLCASSLADRGGFGYTFGSGTRLTVV.